This T cell receptor (beta chain) was sequenced in a study of shared clonotypes between healthy human individuals (dated by TCRdb to 2020 to 2022). Study-wide context: The cohort comprised two women and a few men aged 18 to 49 years. Each donor's leukapheresis produced roughly between roughly 0.85 and 10 billion PBMCs. Per donor, three plates each were used for CD4 naive and CD4 memory, two for CD8 naive, and one for CD8 memory. To increase sequencing depth and limit assay-specific biases, different laboratories used diverse techniques to prepare libraries and sequence TCR repertoires. Blood TCR repertoires of about five healthy adults were deeply sequenced to estimate repertoire size and the extent of clonotype sharing between individuals.

According to the germline V gene, CDR1 reads MNHNS and CDR2 reads SASEGT. V is reduced by 2 bases and J by 0 bases, leaving a spacing of 13 bases between them. From the cysteine up to the phenylalanine, the CDR3 has a length of 16 residues. Just CDR3 DNA is preserved here, 48 bases in frame from base 1. Broad study findings and their caveats: Only blood was sampled, and tissue TCR repertoires likely differ from those in blood. Based on pairwise subsampling, the degree of clonotype sharing among donors was expected to be affected by sequencing depth. Even with the large sequencing depth, rarefaction of the sorted-subset datasets indicated that sequencing was incomplete. Estimated clonotype richness was generally larger for naive than for memory subsets. Because the study included a small number of donors, the genetic and exposure-history diversity represented was limited. Higher generation probabilities were observed for clonotypes shared by all four sorted-subset donors than for non-shared clonotypes. Approximately 4.8% of naive CD4, 3.5% of naive CD8, around 2.3% of memory CD4, and 0.35% to 0.4% of memory CD8 clonotypes were shared across several donors.

Using the deep immunoSEQ assay, TCR CDR3 regions were amplified from genomic DNA by multiplex PCR. Genomic DNA extracted from each cell subset was distributed evenly over all wells of several immunoSEQ 96-well plates, and each plate served as one replicate. For sorted subsets, about 200 ng genomic DNA, equal to approximately 30,000 T cell genomes, was loaded into each replicate PCR. Purified libraries were quantified with a Qubit 3.0 fluorometer, sized on a Bioanalyzer 2100, and re-quantified with the KAPA Library Quantification kit. Each immunoSEQ 96-well plate was sequenced on its own single-read 150-cycle Illumina NextSeq 550 flow cell. Turning to the authors' computational methods: Because the immunoSEQ output held only junctional sequences and lacked quality scores, the filtering could not match the filtering applied to full-length reads. Sequences were annotated with PyIR, a Python wrapper for IgBLAST v1.9, using IMGT germline references to assign V/J genes and CDR3. Reads with weak V/J assignments (E-value above 1e-6), missing CDR3, stop codons, out-of-frame junctions, or ambiguous translated residues were removed. V3J clonotypes were defined as sequences sharing the same inferred V gene, J gene, and CDR3 amino acid sequence. To compute the percentage overlap between repertoires, the number of shared unique clonotypes was divided by the size of the smaller repertoire. Richness of each repertoire was evaluated using RTK rarefaction, the Chao1 estimator, and Recon v2.1 estimates of unobserved clonotypes. For all TCRbeta clonotypes obtained by the gDNA method from a handful of donors, generation probabilities were computed with OLGA. Imported from immuneACCESS, the table was reduced by TCRdb to in-frame sequences with V and J called. These copies leave out some clones; in studies compared against another copy, an unresolved V gene accounts for under half, and the cause of the remainder is not known. V, J and clone size are those of that table, while D and trimming were read from the DNA. Across this sample there are over a million clones, with over 95% seen only once. The ten most abundant clones make up approximately 1% of the sample.

Notes on this clone: Its antigen is unknown. No base-level quality is on record; no much larger clone is a single base apart.

Donors were healthy HIV-negative adults with no recently reported acute infections or vaccinations. Every donor was a Caucasian adult living in Nashville, Tennessee, USA. Magnetic negative selection was used to enrich CD4+ T cells, after which naive cells were positively selected on CD45RA and the negative fraction became the memory subset. Blood was collected by leukapheresis, and PBMCs were isolated by Ficoll-Histopaque density gradient centrifugation and then cryopreserved in liquid nitrogen vapor phase. Purity and quantity of every magnetically sorted T cell population were checked by analytical flow cytometry. From each sorted fraction, genomic DNA was isolated and quantified by UV absorbance on a Nanodrop 2000c.

The specimen was naive CD4+ T cells sorted from blood. The cell subset or site label, read with the paper, signifies: CD45RA+ positively selected. The source is a man aged 30-40 years in good health. The V and J genes are TRBV6-1 and TRBJ2-5; TRBD2 might be the D gene, on 6 matching bases. The CDR3 protein: CASSERLATYQETQYF. The sequenced DNA: TGTGCCAGCAGTGAACGGCTAGCGACGTACCAAGAGACCCAGTACTTC.